The following is a T cell receptor beta chain sequence with its context. Its target is unknown. The CDR3 length is 15 residues. The germline V and J ends were trimmed by 3 bases and 0 bases, with 15 bases remaining between them. Germline CDR1 is GTSNPN and CDR2 is SVGIG (reference sequence). The data derive from a study of T cells in localized non-small cell lung cancer. Study-wide results and caveats: The study sequenced only one region of the tumor. As a result, intratumor heterogeneity could not be excluded and remains possible. Longer overall survival was linked to higher blood T cell density. Uninvolved neighboring lung showed the greatest T cell clonality, exceeding tumor. Among the top 100 tumor clones, a median around 50 appeared in adjacent lung.

Libraries were prepared by immunoSEQ multiplex PCR; TCRdb keeps only in-frame clonotypes and omits some of them. The sample holds 78,000 or so clones; roughly 81% are singletons and the top ten take approximately 3%. This clonotype was obtained from a man aged 40 to 70 with stage I lung adenocarcinoma. The source material was peripheral blood, sampled before any cancer treatment. This chain connects TRBV30 to TRBJ2-7; D gene uncertain. In DNA, the CDR3 is TGTGCCTGGAGAGGGAAACAGATCAGCTCCTACGAGCAGTACTTC. As protein: CAWRGKQISSYEQYF.